This entry is about one TCR beta chain. What it recognizes is unknown. This entry belongs to a study of T cell responses to AZD1222 COVID-19 vaccine. Points from the study as a whole: Reports indicate that nearly half of spike-specific TCRs are directed at unmutated variant regions. Scientists sampled the repertoires only once the peak T cell response had passed.

CDR3 length equals 14 residues. The V and J ends lost 5 bases and 3 bases respectively, with 13 bases between them. The germline gives CDR1 LNHDA, CDR2 SQIVND (reference sequence). This table comes from immunoSEQ multiplex PCR, and its TCRdb copy is limited to in-frame clones, with some not included. The table has 95,000 to 150,000 clones, 92% seen once; the top ten hold around 1.7%. The sample here was peripheral blood, taken on day 0 of AZD1222 vaccination. This receptor was obtained from an adult in good health. The genes are TRBV19 and TRBJ1-2, with D perhaps matching TRBD1 (5 bases). DNA for the CDR3: TGTGCCAGTAGTCCCTCGGGGGGGTACTATGGCTACACCTTC. As protein: CASSPSGGYYGYTF.